This T cell receptor (beta chain) was sequenced in a study of cytotoxic CD8 clonotypes in ibrutinib-treated CLL. This CDR3 spans 13 amino acids. Germline V gene sequence: CDR1 LGHNA, CDR2 YSLEER. V was shortened by 2 bases and J by 7 bases, with 8 bases between the two germline ends. Method: immunoSEQ multiplex PCR; TCRdb's copy keeps in-frame clones and lacks some. The sample holds 68,000 or so clones; 68% are singletons and the top ten take approximately 6%. Material: PBMCs, obtained after 12 months of ibrutinib treatment. This chain uses TRBV4-3 with TRBJ2-2, with D perhaps given as TRBD1 or TRBD2 (5 bases each). The sequence came from a human donor with chronic lymphocytic leukemia. This CDR3 reads CASSQMGVGELFF. CDR3 nucleotide sequence: TGCGCCAGCAGCCAAATGGGGGTCGGGGAGCTGTTTTTT.